What follows are 19 T cell receptor beta chains derived from one specimen sequenced in a study of vaccination and CD4 T cells after COVID-19 (dated by TCRdb to 2021 to 2024). Their antigens are not known. Receptors were amplified or captured by PCR. These reads were obtained on an Illumina iSeq 100. DNA from cultured CD4+ T cells was subjected to TCR sequencing with the Oncomine TCR Beta short-read assay at the Johns Hopkins FTIC core. TCRdb handled the public reads itself, with Q25 trimming in fastp and clone calling in MiXCR, and kept productive beta chains. One record per CDR3 amino acid sequence lists the most common genes and DNA. The sample table holds about 14,000 distinct CDR3 sequences, of which roughly 73% were seen once. The ten biggest clones cover around 9.9% of the sample. The sample's treatment or condition, from its label and the paper: roughly 10-day PBMC culture with coronavirus spike peptide pools or control peptides (ViraFEST assay).

Sequencing used CD4+ T cells from blood, cultured in vitro. All receptors derive from a human donor who had recovered from COVID-19.

The chain employs TRBV29-1 and TRBJ2-7, with a tentative D call TRBD1 (9 bases). The V gene's germline CDR1 is SQVTM and CDR2 ANQGSEA. The V and J ends lost 3 bases and 3 bases respectively, with 27 bases between them. CDR3 size: 18 residues. The CDR3 spells CSVEGQGVSGNLLYEQYF. The CDR3 region has the DNA TGCAGCGTTGAGGGACAGGGTGTTAGCGGGAACCTCCTCTACGAGCAGTACTTC.

The chain joins TRBV6-1 to TRBJ1-2; 9 bases fit TRBD1. J was trimmed by 8 bases and V by 6 bases; bases with no gene match: 10. This CDR3 has 14 amino acids. CDR1 and CDR2 from the germline V gene are MNHNS and SASEGT. The CDR3 sequence is CASSPGGTGLGYTF. CDR3 sequence (DNA): TGTGCCAGCAGCCCCGGGGGGACAGGGTTAGGCTACACCTTC.

This chain uses TRBV20-1 with TRBJ1-3; maybe TRBD1 (5 bases). The CDR3 has 15 amino acids. Trimming shortened V by 6 bases and J by 3 bases, and 18 bases separated the two germline ends. Germline CDR1 reads DFQATT; CDR2 reads SNEGSKA (reference sequence). The CDR3 DNA follows: TGCAGTGCCCCTAGGGTAGGGGCCGGTGGAAACACCATATATTTT. Its translation: CSAPRVGAGGNTIYF.

The chain uses TRBV6-2 or TRBV6-3 and TRBJ1-2; 9 nucleotides line up with TRBD1. Germline V CDR1 and CDR2: MNHEY, SVGEGT. With V trimmed by 5 bases and J by 4 bases, 8 bases remained unmatched. This CDR3 contains 15 residues. Written as DNA, the CDR3 is TGTGCCAGCAGTCAGACGACAGGGGGGGGCTATGGCTACACCTTC. Amino acids: CASSQTTGGGYGYTF.

This sequence joins TRBV4-3 and TRBJ1-5; D gene unclear. Germline V gene sequence: CDR1 LGHNA, CDR2 YSLEER. Trimming pared 0 bases from V and 6 bases from J, leaving 15 bases between. The CDR3 extends over 16 amino acids. The CDR3 reads CASSQEAGRESQPQHF. The CDR3 region has the DNA TGCGCCAGCAGCCAAGAGGCAGGCCGGGAGAGTCAGCCCCAGCATTTT.

The V and J genes are TRBV7-2 and TRBJ1-1, with 8 positions matching TRBD1. This CDR3 has 15 amino acids. Germline-derived CDR1 and CDR2 are SGHTA and FQGNSA. Unmatched junction bases numbered 11, after V lost 4 bases and J lost 7 bases. CDR3 bases: TGTGCCAGCAGCTCCTACACAGGGGGAAGAGGTGAAGCTTTCTTT. Its translation: CASSSYTGGRGEAFF.

This clonotype appeared a single time. At one of its ends the junction is not consistent with the germline gene, which may arise from a read error. The gene calls are TRBV7-6 and TRBJ2-7, with D perhaps TRBD2 (6 bases). This CDR3 is 14 amino acids long. CDR1 is SGHVS and CDR2 is FNYEAQ in the germline V gene. The DNA of the CDR3 is TGTGCTAGCAGCCTGGGACTGGGGTCCAGCGAGCAGTACTTC. Its protein is CASSLGLGSSEQYF.

This clonotype showed up just a few times. The rearrangement links TRBV6-1 to TRBJ2-7; 10 positions match TRBD1. Germline V CDR1 and CDR2: MNHNS, SASEGT. The trim removed 10 bases at V and 7 bases at J, leaving 10 bases unmatched. The CDR3 is 13 amino acids. In DNA, the CDR3 is TGTGCCACTGACAGGGGGCAGAGGGAGGAGCAGTACTTC. It codes for CATDRGQREEQYF.

J is TRBJ1-2 and V is TRBV5-5; 7 bases are a match to TRBD1. The CDR3 has 14 residues. With V trimmed by 5 bases and J by 3 bases, 7 bases remained unmatched. Germline V gene lookup returns CDR1 SGHKS and CDR2 YYEKEE (reference sequence). In nucleotides, the CDR3 is TGTGCCAGCAGACCCACAGGGGTGGACTATGGCTACACCTTC. As protein: CASRPTGVDYGYTF.

The chain combines TRBV30 with TRBJ1-6; D not resolved. The V and J ends lost 0 bases and 0 bases respectively, with 9 bases between them. The germline gives CDR1 GTSNPN, CDR2 SVGIG (reference sequence). The CDR3 is made up of 16 amino acids. The CDR3 DNA sequence: TGTGCCTGGAGTGTATCCCGAGTCTCCTATAATTCACCCCTCCACTTT. This encodes CAWSVSRVSYNSPLHF.

This chain connects TRBV7-9 to TRBJ1-1; D call uncertain. The CDR3 sequence is 14 residues long. V dropped 4 bases and J dropped 0 bases, with 9 bases sitting between them. CDR1 SEHNR and CDR2 FQNEAQ come from the germline V gene (reference sequence). Written as DNA, the CDR3 is TGTGCCAGCAGCTCGCGGGCCCTGAACACTGAAGCTTTCTTT. Translation: CASSSRALNTEAFF.

The sample holds a few counts of this clonotype. The gene calls are TRBV6-1 and TRBJ1-2, with D perhaps matching TRBD1 (6 bases). Germline CDR1 and CDR2: MNHNS and SASEGT. This CDR3 region has 14 residues. The ends were cut back, 1 base at V and 10 bases at J, with 16 bases in the middle. CDR3 nucleotide sequence: TGTGCCAGCAGTGAAGACCCTAACAGGGAGCACTACACCTTC. Translated, it gives CASSEDPNREHYTF.

This chain joins TRBV20-1 and TRBJ1-6, with D unclear. The germline CDR1 and CDR2 sequences are DFQATT and SNEGSKA (reference sequence). The CDR3 has 14 amino acids. The V end lost 6 bases, the J end lost 6 bases, and 15 bases lay between the germline ends. CDR3 region: CSARRQVGNSPLHF. The DNA for the CDR3 is TGCAGTGCGAGAAGGCAGGTCGGTAATTCACCCCTCCACTTT.

The chain joins TRBV15 to TRBJ2-1; 11 bases are shared with TRBD2. J gave up 7 bases and V 5 bases, and 7 bases lay outside the gene matches. Germline V gene lookup returns CDR1 LNHNV and CDR2 YYDKDF (reference sequence). This CDR3 has 15 residues. CDR3 loop: CATSRTSGSLNEQFF. CDR3 DNA sequence: TGTGCCACCAGCCGTACTAGCGGGAGTTTAAATGAGCAGTTCTTC.

The chain employs TRBV7-3 and TRBJ2-7; 10 bases match TRBD2. Germline V gene data show CDR1 as SGHTA and CDR2 as FQGTGA. This CDR3 region has 14 residues. V lost 5 bases to trimming and J lost 6 bases; unmatched junction nucleotides: 7. The CDR3 spells CASSDLAGVSEQYF. In DNA form, the CDR3 reads TGTGCCAGCAGCGATCTAGCGGGAGTGTCCGAGCAGTACTTC.

The chain combines TRBV7-2 with TRBJ2-3; 7 nucleotides agree with TRBD2. Per the germline V gene, CDR1 is SGHTA and CDR2 is FQGNSA. Trimming took 8 bases from V and 4 from J; bases not matched to a gene: 6. The CDR3 runs to 13 residues. The CDR3 DNA is TGTGCCAGCGGCTGGCGGGAGTCAGATACGCAGTATTTT. It yields the protein CASGWRESDTQYF. Drawing the rest from reference TRBV7-2 and TRBJ2-3, the complete variable domain is GAGVSQSPSNKVTEKGKDVELRCDPISGHTALYWYRQSLGQGLEFLIYFQGNSAPDKSGLPSDRFSAERTGGSVSTLTIQRTQQEDSAVYLCASGWRESDTQYFGPGTRLTVL.

This clonotype turned up a few times. The rearrangement joins TRBV27 to TRBJ1-5; a possible D gene is TRBD1 (5 bases). Germline V gene lookup returns CDR1 MNHEY and CDR2 SMNVEV (reference sequence). CDR3 size: 16 residues. V was shortened by 5 bases and J by 4 bases, with 18 bases between the two germline ends. The CDR3 region is CASSPGSRGRNQPQHF. Written as DNA, the CDR3 is TGTGCCAGCAGTCCCGGGTCGAGGGGAAGGAATCAGCCCCAGCATTTT.

This clonotype has more than one count but fewer than ten. The chain recombines TRBV7-8 with TRBJ2-3; D assignment may be TRBD1 or TRBD2 (6 bases each). The CDR3 totals 15 residues. Germline lookup yields CDR1 SGHVS and CDR2 FQNEAQ. Between the trimmed V and J ends, which lost 0 bases and 3 bases, there was a span of 10 bases. CDR3 bases: TGTGCCAGCAGCTTAGCGCAGGGGAGGACAGATACGCAGTATTTT. Protein product: CASSLAQGRTDTQYF.

This clonotype showed up just once. The chain recombines TRBV20-1 with TRBJ2-7; 14 nucleotides line up with TRBD2. In germline, CDR1 is DFQATT, CDR2 SNEGSKA (reference sequence). V shed 5 bases and J 5 bases; nucleotides not matched to a gene: 11. The length of the CDR3 is 16 residues. CDR3 protein: CSADFGLAGGSDEQYF. The CDR3 bases are TGCAGTGCTGACTTTGGACTAGCGGGAGGATCCGACGAGCAGTACTTC.